This passage covers 11 T cell receptor beta chains from one sample sequenced in a study of T cells in narcolepsy. This table comes from immunoSEQ multiplex PCR, and its TCRdb copy is limited to in-frame clones, with some not included. The sample records some 25,000 clones, roughly two thirds being singletons. Sequenced input: memory (CD45RA-) CD4+ T cells from blood. Receptor source: a human donor in good health.

The gene calls are TRBV7-2 and TRBJ1-3, with a tentative D call TRBD1 (5 bases). Germline CDR1 SGHTA, CDR2 FQGNSA. This CDR3 has 14 amino acids. V lost 5 bases and J 8 bases, leaving 16 bases between the germline ends. The CDR3 sequence is CASSVSSGTHTIYF. The CDR3 DNA reads as TGTGCCAGCAGCGTCAGCAGTGGGACTCACACCATATATTTT.

The V gene is TRBV5-6, the J gene TRBJ1-6, with no clear D. Germline CDR1 reads SGHDT; CDR2 reads YYEEEE. The V end lost 0 bases, the J end lost 7 bases, and 8 bases lay between the germline ends. CDR3 length: 14 amino acids. The CDR3 spells CASSLGERNSPLHF. As DNA, the CDR3 is TGTGCCAGCAGCTTGGGCGAAAGGAATTCACCCCTCCACTTT. Together with reference TRBV5-6 and TRBJ1-6, the CDR3 gives the full variable domain: DAGVTQSPTHLIKTRGQQVTLRCSPKSGHDTVSWYQQALGQGPQFIFQYYEEEERQRGNFPDRFSGHQFPNYSSELNVNALLLGDSALYLCASSLGERNSPLHFGNGTRLTVT.

The rearrangement links TRBV28 to TRBJ2-7; perhaps TRBD2 as D (6 bases). The germline V gene encodes CDR1 MDHEN and CDR2 SYDVKM. There are 15 residues in the CDR3. The V gene lost 4 bases and the J gene lost 2 bases, with 15 bases spanning the gap. The CDR3 sequence: CASSSTGLLTYEQYF. For the CDR3, the DNA is TGTGCCAGCAGTTCAACGGGACTCCTGACCTACGAGCAGTACTTC. The full variable domain, its missing parts supplied by reference TRBV28 and TRBJ2-7, is DVKVTQSSRYLVKRTGEKVFLECVQDMDHENMFWYRQDPGLGLRLIYFSYDVKMKEKGDIPEGYSVSREKKERFSLILESASTNQTSMYLCASSSTGLLTYEQYFGPGTRLTVT.

In its sample, this clone was seen a few times. The rearrangement links TRBV23-1 to TRBJ1-2, with D tentatively TRBD1 (6 bases). TRBV23-1 is identified as an open reading frame with a role that is uncertain. There are 15 residues in the CDR3. Between the trimmed V and J ends, which lost 4 bases and 8 bases, there was a span of 20 bases. CDR3 in DNA: TGCGCCAGCAGTCGACCACAGGGCCAGGTCTGGGGCTACACCTTC. Residues: CASSRPQGQVWGYTF.

The rearrangement joins TRBV2 to TRBJ2-1; TRBD2 might be the D (7 bases). This CDR3 spans 15 amino acids. In germline, CDR1 is SNHLY, CDR2 FYNNEI. The V end was cut by 5 bases, the J end by 6 bases, with 17 bases between. The CDR3 here is CASSRPPGGPNEQFF. In DNA form, the CDR3 reads TGTGCCAGCAGTCGGCCACCGGGGGGCCCCAATGAGCAGTTCTTC.

The sample holds a few counts of this clone. The chain links TRBV7-6 to TRBJ2-2; D not resolved. Germline values: CDR1 SGHVS, CDR2 FNYEAQ. The CDR3 spans 17 residues. Trimming pared 1 base from V and 1 base from J, leaving 13 bases between. This chain's CDR3 is CASSLGRVVGNTGELFF. DNA for the CDR3: TGTGCCAGCAGCTTAGGCCGGGTCGTGGGGAACACCGGGGAGCTGTTTTTT.

In this sample, this clone turned up once. V is TRBV15 and J is TRBJ2-1, with 11 nucleotides matching TRBD2. V shed 5 bases, J shed 4 bases, and the junction held 4 bases outside the gene matches. CDR1 is LNHNV, CDR2 YYDKDF, per germline (reference sequence). This CDR3 comprises 15 residues. DNA of the CDR3: TGTGCCACCAGCGTACGACTAGCGGGGTACAATGAGCAGTTCTTC. It yields the protein CATSVRLAGYNEQFF.

Written as DNA, the CDR3 is TGTGCCAGCAGCCAGGGGTTCGCTGGAAACACCATATATTTT. Translating it yields CASSQGFAGNTIYF. The chain employs TRBV7-9 and TRBJ1-3, with a possible D match to TRBD1 (6 bases). The germline V and J ends were trimmed by 5 bases and 2 bases, with 10 bases remaining between them. The CDR3 runs 14 residues. Germline V gene data show CDR1 as SEHNR and CDR2 as FQNEAQ (reference sequence).

As DNA, the CDR3 is TGTGCCAGCAGGTCAGAGTATGGCACAGATACGCAGTATTTT. Its translation is CASRSEYGTDTQYF. The rearrangement joins TRBV6-5 to TRBJ2-3; no firm D call. V lost 6 bases, J lost 1 base, and 11 bases lay in between. This CDR3 contains 14 residues. CDR1 and CDR2 (germline): MNHEY, SVGAGI.

V is TRBV28 and J is TRBJ1-6; D is ambiguous. The CDR3 loop spans 14 amino acids. The V end lost 5 bases, the J end lost 6 bases, and 11 bases lay between the germline ends. The V gene's germline CDR1 is MDHEN and CDR2 SYDVKM. The CDR3 DNA sequence: TGTGCCAGCAGTCAAGAACCGACTAATTCACCCCTCCACTTT. It is translated as CASSQEPTNSPLHF.

The CDR3 DNA is TGTGCCAGCAGCGCGCCTTCCTTCGGCAATGAGCAGTTCTTC. It yields the protein CASSAPSFGNEQFF. The chain couples TRBV5-6 to TRBJ2-1; D gene unclear. This CDR3 has 14 residues. V was cut by 4 bases and J by 6 bases, with 14 bases left in between. Per the germline V gene, CDR1 is SGHDT and CDR2 is YYEEEE.